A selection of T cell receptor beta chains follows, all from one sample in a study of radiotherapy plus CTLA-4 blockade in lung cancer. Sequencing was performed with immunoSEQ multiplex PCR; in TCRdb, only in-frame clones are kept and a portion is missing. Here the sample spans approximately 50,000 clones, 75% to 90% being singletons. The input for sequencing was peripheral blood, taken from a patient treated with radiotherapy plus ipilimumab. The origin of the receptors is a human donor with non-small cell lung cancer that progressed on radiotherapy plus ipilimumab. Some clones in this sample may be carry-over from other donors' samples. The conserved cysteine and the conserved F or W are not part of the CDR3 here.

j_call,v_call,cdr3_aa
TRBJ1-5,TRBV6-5,ASSPAGGSNQPQH
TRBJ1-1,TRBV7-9,ASSQGQSEAF
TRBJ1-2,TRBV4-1,ASSQGARGGDYGYT
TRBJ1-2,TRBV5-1,ASSGTTGAYGYT
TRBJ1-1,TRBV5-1,ASRQPGNTEAF
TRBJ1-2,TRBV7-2,ASSLDRGRNYGYT
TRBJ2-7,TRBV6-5,ASSYSSVGRAEQY
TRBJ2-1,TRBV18,ASSPMTGGYNEQF
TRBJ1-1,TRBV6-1,ASRTRENTEAF
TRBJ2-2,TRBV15,ATSRGARDTGELF
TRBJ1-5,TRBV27,ASSFSGHNSNQPQH
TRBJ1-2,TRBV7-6,ASSSQGQAVWGYT
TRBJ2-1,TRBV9,ASSVSGQGAGNEQF
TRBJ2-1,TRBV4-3,ASSPASGRAGGNEQF
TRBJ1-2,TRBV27,ASSQGGPSYGYT
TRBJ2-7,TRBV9,ASSVADRAYEQY
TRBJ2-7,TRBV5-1,ASSWRTSYYEQY
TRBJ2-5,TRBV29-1,SVELTSKTQY
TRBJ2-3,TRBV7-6,ASSLAGSGGPRGQY
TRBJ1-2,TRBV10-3,AISESGGSMDGYT
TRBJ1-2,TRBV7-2,ASSLEWGPYGYT
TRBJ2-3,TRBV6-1,ATRDSGTDTQY
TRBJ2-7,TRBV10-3,AISDLTGASYEQY
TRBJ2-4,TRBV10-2,ASSESTGLAKNIQY
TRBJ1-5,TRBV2,ASSYWTGHTQPQH
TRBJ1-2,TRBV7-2,ASSPFGQIVT
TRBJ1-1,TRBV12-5,ASGLASGGLTEAF